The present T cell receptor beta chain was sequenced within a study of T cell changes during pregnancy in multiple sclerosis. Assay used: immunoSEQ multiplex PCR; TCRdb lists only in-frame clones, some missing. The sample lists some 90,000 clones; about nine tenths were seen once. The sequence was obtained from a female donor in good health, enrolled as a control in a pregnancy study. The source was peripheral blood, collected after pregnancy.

The CDR3 is CASSPGTGAPYGYTF. Written as DNA, the CDR3 is TGTGCCAGCAGCCCTGGGACAGGGGCCCCCTATGGCTACACCTTC. The chain combines TRBV7-9 with TRBJ1-2, with 10 bases matching TRBD1. The CDR3 is 15 residues long. Germline V lookup: CDR1 SEHNR, CDR2 FQNEAQ (reference sequence). V was pared by 5 bases and J by 4 bases, with 7 bases of the junction left unmatched.